This TCR beta chain was retrieved from a study of shared clonotypes between healthy human individuals. TCRdb's table, derived via immunoSEQ multiplex PCR, lists solely in-frame clones and lacks some. The table shows hundreds of thousands of clones, with 70% to 80% occurring only once. This clonotype was sampled from a middle-aged woman in good health. Some clones in this sample may be carry-over from other donors' samples. Sequencing was carried out using PBMCs.

CDR3 sequence reads: CASSLGRSSLLRETQYF. The CDR3 region has the DNA TGTGCCAGCAGCTTAGGGCGATCTAGCCTCCTACGTGAGACCCAGTACTTC. The V call is TRBV7-2, the J call TRBJ2-5; TRBD2 might be the D (5 bases). V was shortened by 1 base and J by 5 bases, with 20 bases between the two germline ends. There are 17 residues in the CDR3. Germline lookup yields CDR1 SGHTA and CDR2 FQGNSA.